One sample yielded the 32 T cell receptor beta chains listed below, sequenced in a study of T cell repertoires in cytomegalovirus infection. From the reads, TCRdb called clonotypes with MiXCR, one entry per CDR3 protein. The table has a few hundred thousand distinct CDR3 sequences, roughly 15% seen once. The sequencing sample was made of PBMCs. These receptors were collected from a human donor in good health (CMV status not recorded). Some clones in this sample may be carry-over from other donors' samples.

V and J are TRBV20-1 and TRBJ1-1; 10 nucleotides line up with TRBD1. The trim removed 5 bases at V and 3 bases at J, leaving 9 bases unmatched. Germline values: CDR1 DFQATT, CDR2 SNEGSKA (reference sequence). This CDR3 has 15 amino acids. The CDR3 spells CSASNPGQGDTEAFF. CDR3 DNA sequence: TGCAGTGCTTCTAACCCAGGACAGGGGGACACTGAAGCTTTCTTT.

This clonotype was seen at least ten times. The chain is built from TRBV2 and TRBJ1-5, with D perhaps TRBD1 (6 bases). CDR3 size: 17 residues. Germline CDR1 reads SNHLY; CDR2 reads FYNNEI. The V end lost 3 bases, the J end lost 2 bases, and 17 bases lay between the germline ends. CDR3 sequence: CASSDPIRGLGNQPQHF. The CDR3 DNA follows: TGTGCCAGCAGTGACCCAATACGGGGGCTAGGCAATCAGCCCCAGCATTTT.

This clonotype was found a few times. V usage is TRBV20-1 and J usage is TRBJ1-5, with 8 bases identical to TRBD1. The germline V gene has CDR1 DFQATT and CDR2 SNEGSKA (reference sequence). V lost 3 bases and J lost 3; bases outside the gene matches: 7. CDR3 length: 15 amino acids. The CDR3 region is CSARGPGQDNQPQHF. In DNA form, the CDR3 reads TGCAGTGCTAGGGGTCCGGGACAGGACAATCAGCCCCAGCATTTT.

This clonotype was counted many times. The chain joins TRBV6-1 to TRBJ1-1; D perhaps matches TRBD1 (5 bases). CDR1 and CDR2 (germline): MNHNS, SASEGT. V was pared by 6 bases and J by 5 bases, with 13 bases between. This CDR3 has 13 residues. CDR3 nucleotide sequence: TGTGCCAGCAGACCCCCGGGGGGTACTGAAGCTTTCTTT. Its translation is CASRPPGGTEAFF.

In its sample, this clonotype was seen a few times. The CDR3 DNA reads as TGTGCCACCAGTGATGGATTTGGTGAAGCTTTCTTT. Protein product: CATSDGFGEAFF. The V call is TRBV24-1, the J call TRBJ1-1, with D hard to call. This CDR3 is 12 amino acids long. The germline V gene encodes CDR1 KGHDR and CDR2 SFDVKD. Trimming left V 3 bases short and J 7 bases short, with 8 bases between.

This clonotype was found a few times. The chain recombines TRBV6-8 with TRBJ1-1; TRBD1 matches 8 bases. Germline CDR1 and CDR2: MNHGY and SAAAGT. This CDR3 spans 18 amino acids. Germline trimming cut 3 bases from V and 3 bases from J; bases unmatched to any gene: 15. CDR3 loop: CASSYSPQGASWDTEAFF. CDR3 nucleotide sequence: TGTGCCAGCAGTTATTCCCCGCAGGGGGCCTCCTGGGACACTGAAGCTTTCTTT.

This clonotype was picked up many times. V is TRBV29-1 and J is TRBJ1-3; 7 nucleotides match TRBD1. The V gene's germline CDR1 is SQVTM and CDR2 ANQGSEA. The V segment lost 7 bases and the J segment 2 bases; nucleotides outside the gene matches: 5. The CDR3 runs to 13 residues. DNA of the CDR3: TGCAGCGGACGACAGGGAGCTGGAAACACCATATATTTT. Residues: CSGRQGAGNTIYF.

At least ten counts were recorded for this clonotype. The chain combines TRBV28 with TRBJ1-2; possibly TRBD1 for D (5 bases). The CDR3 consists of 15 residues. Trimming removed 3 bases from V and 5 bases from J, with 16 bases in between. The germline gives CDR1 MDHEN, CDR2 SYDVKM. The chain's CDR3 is CASSLQGAIGYGYTF. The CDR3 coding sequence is TGTGCCAGCAGTTTGCAGGGAGCGATAGGATATGGCTACACCTTC.

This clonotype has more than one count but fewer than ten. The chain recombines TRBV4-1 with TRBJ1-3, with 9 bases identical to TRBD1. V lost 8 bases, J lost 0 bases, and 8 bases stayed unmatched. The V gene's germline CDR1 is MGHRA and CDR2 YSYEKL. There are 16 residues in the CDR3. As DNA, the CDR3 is TGCGCCAGCGGGCCACAGGGGGCGAGCTCTGGAAACACCATATATTTT. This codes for CASGPQGASSGNTIYF.

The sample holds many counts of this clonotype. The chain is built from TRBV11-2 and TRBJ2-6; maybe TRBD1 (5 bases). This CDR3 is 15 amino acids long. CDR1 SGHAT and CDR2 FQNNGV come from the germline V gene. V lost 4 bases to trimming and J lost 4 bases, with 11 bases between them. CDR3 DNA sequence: TGTGCCAGCAGCTCCCAGGGAACGGGGGCCAACGTCCTGACTTTC. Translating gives CASSSQGTGANVLTF.

DNA for the CDR3: TGTGCCACCAGTGATTTGGCAGATACGCAGTATTTT. It yields the protein CATSDLADTQYF. The chain combines TRBV24-1 with TRBJ2-3; no reliable D call. Trimming pared 0 bases from V and 4 bases from J, leaving 1 base between. This CDR3 is 12 amino acids long. CDR1 is KGHDR and CDR2 is SFDVKD in the germline V gene.

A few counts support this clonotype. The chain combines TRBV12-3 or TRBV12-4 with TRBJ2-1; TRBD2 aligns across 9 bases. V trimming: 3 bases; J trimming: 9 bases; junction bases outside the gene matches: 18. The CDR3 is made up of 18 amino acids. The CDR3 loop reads CASSFPSGGGGAIGEQFF. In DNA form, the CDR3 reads TGTGCCAGCAGTTTTCCATCCGGGGGCGGGGGGGCTATCGGTGAGCAGTTCTTC.

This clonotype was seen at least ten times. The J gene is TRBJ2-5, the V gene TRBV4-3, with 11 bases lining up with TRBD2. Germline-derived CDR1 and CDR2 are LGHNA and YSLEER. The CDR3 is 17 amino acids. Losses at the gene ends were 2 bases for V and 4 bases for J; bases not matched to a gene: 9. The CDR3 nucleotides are TGCGCCAGCAGCCAAATAGCGGGGGGGCCATTAGGAGAGACCCAGTACTTC. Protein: CASSQIAGGPLGETQYF.

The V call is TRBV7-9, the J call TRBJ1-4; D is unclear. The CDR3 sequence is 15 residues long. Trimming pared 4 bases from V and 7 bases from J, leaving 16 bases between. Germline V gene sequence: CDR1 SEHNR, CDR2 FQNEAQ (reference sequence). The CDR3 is CASSSQVQGSEKLFF. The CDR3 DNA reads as TGTGCCAGCAGCTCTCAGGTCCAAGGGAGTGAAAAACTGTTTTTT.

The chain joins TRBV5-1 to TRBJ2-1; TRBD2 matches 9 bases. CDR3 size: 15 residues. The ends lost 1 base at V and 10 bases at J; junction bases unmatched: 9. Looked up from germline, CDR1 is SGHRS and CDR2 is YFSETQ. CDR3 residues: CASSLTGTSWAEQFF. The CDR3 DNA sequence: TGCGCCAGCAGCTTGACCGGGACTAGCTGGGCCGAGCAGTTCTTC.

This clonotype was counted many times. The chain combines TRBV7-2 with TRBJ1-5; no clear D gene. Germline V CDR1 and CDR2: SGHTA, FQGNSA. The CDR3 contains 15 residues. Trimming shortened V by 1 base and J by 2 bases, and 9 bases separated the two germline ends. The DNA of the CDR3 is TGTGCCAGCAGCTTAGGGAAAGAGGGCAATCAGCCCCAGCATTTT. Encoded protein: CASSLGKEGNQPQHF.

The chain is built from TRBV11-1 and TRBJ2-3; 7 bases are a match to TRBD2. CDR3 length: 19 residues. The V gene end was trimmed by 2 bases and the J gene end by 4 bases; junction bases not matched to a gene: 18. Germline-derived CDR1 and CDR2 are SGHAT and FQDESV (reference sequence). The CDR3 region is CASSLRIDFSGGDADTQYF. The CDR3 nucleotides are TGTGCCAGCAGCTTACGGATTGACTTCTCGGGGGGAGACGCAGATACGCAGTATTTT.

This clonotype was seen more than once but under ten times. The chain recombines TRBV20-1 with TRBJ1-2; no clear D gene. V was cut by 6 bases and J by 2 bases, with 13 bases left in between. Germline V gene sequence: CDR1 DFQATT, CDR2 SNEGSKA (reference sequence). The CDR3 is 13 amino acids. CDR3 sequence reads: CSAWVAQNYGYTF. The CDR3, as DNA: TGCAGTGCCTGGGTTGCCCAAAACTATGGCTACACCTTC.

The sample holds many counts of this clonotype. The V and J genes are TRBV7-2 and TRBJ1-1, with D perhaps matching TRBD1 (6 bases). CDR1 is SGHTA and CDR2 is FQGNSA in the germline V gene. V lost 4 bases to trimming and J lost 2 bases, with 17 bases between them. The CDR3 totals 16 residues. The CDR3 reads CASSYGGALRNTEAFF. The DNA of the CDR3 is TGTGCCAGCAGCTACGGGGGGGCCTTGAGAAACACTGAAGCTTTCTTT.

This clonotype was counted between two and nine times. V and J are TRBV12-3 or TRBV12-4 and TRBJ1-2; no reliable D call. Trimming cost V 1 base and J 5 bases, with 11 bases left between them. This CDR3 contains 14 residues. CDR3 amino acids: CASSLVQETYGYTF. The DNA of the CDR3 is TGTGCCAGCAGTTTAGTGCAGGAGACATATGGCTACACCTTC.

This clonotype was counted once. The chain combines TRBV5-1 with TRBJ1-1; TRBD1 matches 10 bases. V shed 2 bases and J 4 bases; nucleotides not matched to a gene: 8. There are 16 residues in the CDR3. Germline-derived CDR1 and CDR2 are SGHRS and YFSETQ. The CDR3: CASSLGDRGFGTEAFF. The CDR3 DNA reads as TGCGCCAGCAGCTTAGGGGACAGGGGCTTTGGCACTGAAGCTTTCTTT.

The CDR3 DNA follows: TGCAGTGCTAGAGGCCTAGCAACCGCCACAGATACGCAGTATTTT. Its translation is CSARGLATATDTQYF. This chain links TRBV20-1 with TRBJ2-3, with D tentatively TRBD2 (5 bases). Germline values: CDR1 DFQATT, CDR2 SNEGSKA (reference sequence). CDR3 length equals 15 residues. V dropped 1 base and J dropped 2 bases, with 13 bases sitting between them.

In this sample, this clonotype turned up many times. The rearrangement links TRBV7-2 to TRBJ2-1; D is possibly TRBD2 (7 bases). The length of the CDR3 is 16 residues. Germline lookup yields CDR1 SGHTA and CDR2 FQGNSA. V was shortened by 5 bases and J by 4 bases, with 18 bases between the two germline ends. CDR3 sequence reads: CASSPLGGGPYNEQFF. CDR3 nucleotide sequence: TGTGCCAGCAGCCCCTTGGGCGGGGGCCCTTACAATGAGCAGTTCTTC.

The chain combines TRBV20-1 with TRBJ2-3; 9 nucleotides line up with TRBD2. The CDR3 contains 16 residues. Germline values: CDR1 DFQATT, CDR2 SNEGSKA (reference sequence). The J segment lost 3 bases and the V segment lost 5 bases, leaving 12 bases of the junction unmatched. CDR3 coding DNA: TGCAGTGCTTCCCGGAGGGCGGGGGGGCCGACAGATACGCAGTATTTT. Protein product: CSASRRAGGPTDTQYF.

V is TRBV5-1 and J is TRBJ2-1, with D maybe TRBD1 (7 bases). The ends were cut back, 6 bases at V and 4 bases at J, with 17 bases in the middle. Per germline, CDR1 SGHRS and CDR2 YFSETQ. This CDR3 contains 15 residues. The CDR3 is CASNVEGAPYNEQFF. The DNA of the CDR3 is TGCGCCAGCAACGTGGAGGGGGCCCCTTACAATGAGCAGTTCTTC.

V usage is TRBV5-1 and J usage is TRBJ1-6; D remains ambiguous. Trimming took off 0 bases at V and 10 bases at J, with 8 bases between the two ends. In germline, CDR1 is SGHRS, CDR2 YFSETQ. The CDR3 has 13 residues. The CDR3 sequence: CASSLGENSPLHF. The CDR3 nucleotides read TGCGCCAGCAGCTTGGGGGAGAACTCACCCCTCCACTTT.

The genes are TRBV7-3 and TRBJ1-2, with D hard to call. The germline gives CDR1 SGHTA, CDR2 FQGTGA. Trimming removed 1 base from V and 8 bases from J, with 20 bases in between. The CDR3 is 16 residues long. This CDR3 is CASSLIGGQHQEGYTF. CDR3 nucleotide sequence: TGTGCCAGCAGCTTAATAGGAGGGCAGCACCAAGAAGGCTACACCTTC.

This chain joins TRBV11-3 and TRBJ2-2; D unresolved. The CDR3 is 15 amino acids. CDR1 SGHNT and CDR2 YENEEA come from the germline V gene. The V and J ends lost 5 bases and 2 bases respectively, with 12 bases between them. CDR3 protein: CASSLTRVNTGELFF. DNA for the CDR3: TGTGCCAGCAGCCTAACCCGGGTTAACACCGGGGAGCTGTTTTTT.

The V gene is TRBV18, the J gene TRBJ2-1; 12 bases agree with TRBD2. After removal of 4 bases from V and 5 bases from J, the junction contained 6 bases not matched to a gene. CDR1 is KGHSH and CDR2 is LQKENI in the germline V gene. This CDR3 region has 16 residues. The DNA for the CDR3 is TGTGCCAGCTCACTAACTAGCGGGGGGTCTCACAATGAGCAGTTCTTC. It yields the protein CASSLTSGGSHNEQFF.

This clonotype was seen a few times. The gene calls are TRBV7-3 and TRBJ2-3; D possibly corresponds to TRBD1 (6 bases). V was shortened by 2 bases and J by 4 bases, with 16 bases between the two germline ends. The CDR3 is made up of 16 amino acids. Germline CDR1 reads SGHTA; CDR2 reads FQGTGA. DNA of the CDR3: TGTGCCAGCAGCTTAGTGGGTCGGCAGGGGTCAGATACGCAGTATTTT. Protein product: CASSLVGRQGSDTQYF. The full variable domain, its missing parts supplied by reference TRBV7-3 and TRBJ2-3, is GAGVSQTPSNKVTEKGKYVELRCDPISGHTALYWYRQSLGQGPEFLIYFQGTGAADDSGLPNDRFFAVRPEGSVSTLKIQRTERGDSAVYLCASSLVGRQGSDTQYFGPGTRLTVL.

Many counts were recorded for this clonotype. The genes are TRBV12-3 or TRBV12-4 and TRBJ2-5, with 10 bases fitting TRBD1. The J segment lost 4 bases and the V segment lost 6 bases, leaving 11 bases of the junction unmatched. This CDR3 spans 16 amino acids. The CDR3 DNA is TGTGCCAGCAGCCCCAGCGACAGGGGGCATGGAGAGACCCAGTACTTC. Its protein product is CASSPSDRGHGETQYF.

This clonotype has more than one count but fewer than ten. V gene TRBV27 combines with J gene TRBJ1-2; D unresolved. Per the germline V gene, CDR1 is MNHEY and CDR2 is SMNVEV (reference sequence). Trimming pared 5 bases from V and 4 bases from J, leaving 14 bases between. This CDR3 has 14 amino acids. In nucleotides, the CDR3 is TGTGCCAGCAGTCCCTCGGGCTTCGGCTATGGCTACACCTTC. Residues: CASSPSGFGYGYTF.